Shown below are 9 T cell receptor beta chains from a single sample sequenced in a study of blood T cell repertoires in COVID-19. Clones were read by immunoSEQ multiplex PCR, and TCRdb kept only the in-frame ones, dropping some. Of about 170,000 clones in the sample, around nine tenths were seen once. The source material was peripheral blood. These receptors were collected from a man between 50 and 59 years old who had recovered from COVID-19.

The chain employs TRBV13 and TRBJ1-2; 9 bases are a match to TRBD1. Germline CDR1 is PRHDT and CDR2 is FYEKMQ (reference sequence). The length of the CDR3 is 18 residues. V was pared by 6 bases and J by 2 bases, with 16 bases of the junction left unmatched. CDR3 protein: CASRWVRDRALGNYGYTF. In DNA form, the CDR3 reads TGTGCCAGCAGGTGGGTGCGGGACAGGGCCTTGGGAAACTATGGCTACACCTTC.

This clone was observed a few times. This chain connects TRBV27 to TRBJ2-7, with D perhaps matching TRBD1 (6 bases). V was cut by 5 bases and J by 5 bases, with 16 bases left in between. This CDR3 is 14 amino acids long. In germline, CDR1 is MNHEY, CDR2 SMNVEV (reference sequence). The CDR3 DNA follows: TGTGCCAGCAGTCAAATGACAGGAACGGACGAGCAGTACTTC. Its protein product is CASSQMTGTDEQYF.

The J gene is TRBJ2-1, the V gene TRBV25-1; TRBD2 might be the D (5 bases). Germline V lookup: CDR1 MGHDK, CDR2 SYGVNS. V lost 6 bases and J 7 bases, leaving 10 bases between the germline ends. This CDR3 contains 12 residues. CDR3 protein: CASSIWRNEQFF. The DNA of the CDR3 is TGTGCCAGCAGCATTTGGAGGAATGAGCAGTTCTTC. Filled out from reference TRBV25-1 and TRBJ2-1, the complete variable domain reads EADIYQTPRYLVIGTGKKITLECSQTMGHDKMYWYQQDPGMELHLIHYSYGVNSTEKGDLSSESTVSRIRTEHFPLTLESARPSHTSQYLCASSIWRNEQFFGPGTRLTVL.

The CDR3 nucleotides read TGTGCCAGCACCCACAGGGGGTTGAACACTGAAGCTTTCTTT. It translates to CASTHRGLNTEAFF. The rearrangement links TRBV7-9 to TRBJ1-1; 8 bases fit TRBD1. Germline V gene data show CDR1 as SEHNR and CDR2 as FQNEAQ (reference sequence). Trimming took 7 bases from V and 0 from J; bases not matched to a gene: 4. The CDR3 has 14 residues.

This clone was detected only a few times. The gene calls are TRBV19 and TRBJ1-4, with 7 bases fitting TRBD1. The V gene's germline CDR1 is LNHDA and CDR2 SQIVND (reference sequence). V was pared by 4 bases and J by 11 bases, with 13 bases of the junction left unmatched. This CDR3 comprises 15 residues. CDR3 protein: CASSTQGGLLQKLFF. DNA for the CDR3: TGTGCCAGTAGTACCCAGGGGGGCCTCCTTCAGAAACTGTTTTTT.

The chain has TRBV5-5 and TRBJ1-6, with TRBD1 as a possible D gene (5 bases). The V gene's germline CDR1 is SGHKS and CDR2 YYEKEE (reference sequence). The ends were cut back, 4 bases at V and 7 bases at J, with 15 bases in the middle. The CDR3 consists of 15 residues. The CDR3 region is CASSLDPRGNSPLHF. CDR3 sequence (DNA): TGTGCCAGCAGCCTTGACCCCCGGGGGAATTCACCCCTCCACTTT.

The V call is TRBV7-2, the J call TRBJ2-2, with 8 bases that match TRBD1. The CDR3 loop spans 14 amino acids. V was clipped by 5 bases and J by 8 bases; unmatched bases: 7. CDR1 and CDR2 (germline): SGHTA, FQGNSA. DNA for the CDR3: TGTGCCAGCAGCCCTGACAGGGGTCCGGGGGAGCTGTTTTTT. Its translation is CASSPDRGPGELFF.

This rearrangement joins TRBV19 to TRBJ2-7; no reliable D call. The CDR3 is 14 amino acids. Deletions cut 3 bases from V and 0 bases from J, with 9 bases between. CDR1 is LNHDA, CDR2 SQIVND, per germline (reference sequence). The CDR3 here is CASSIGGSSYEQYF. CDR3 bases: TGTGCCAGTAGTATCGGCGGAAGCTCCTACGAGCAGTACTTC.

V and J are TRBV12-3 or TRBV12-4 and TRBJ1-1; D may be TRBD1 (5 bases). V lost 3 bases to trimming and J lost 4 bases, with 9 bases between them. CDR3 size: 13 residues. The DNA of the CDR3 is TGTGCCAGCAGTTTGGGGGAGGGCACTGAAGCTTTCTTT. Protein: CASSLGEGTEAFF.